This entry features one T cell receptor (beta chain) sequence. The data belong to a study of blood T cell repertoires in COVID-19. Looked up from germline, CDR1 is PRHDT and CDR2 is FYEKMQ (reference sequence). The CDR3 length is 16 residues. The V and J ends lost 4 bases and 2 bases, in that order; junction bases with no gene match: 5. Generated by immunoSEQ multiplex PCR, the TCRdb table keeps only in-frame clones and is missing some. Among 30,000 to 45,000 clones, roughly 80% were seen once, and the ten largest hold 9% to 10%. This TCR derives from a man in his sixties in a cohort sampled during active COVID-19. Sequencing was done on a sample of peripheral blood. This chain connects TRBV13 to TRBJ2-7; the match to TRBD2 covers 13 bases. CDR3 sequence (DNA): TGTGCCAGCAGCTCCGAGACTAGCGGGGGGACCTACGAGCAGTACTTC. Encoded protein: CASSSETSGGTYEQYF. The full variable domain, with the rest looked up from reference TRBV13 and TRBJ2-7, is AAGVIQSPRHLIKEKRETATLKCYPIPRHDTVYWYQQGPGQDPQFLISFYEKMQSDKGSIPDRFSAQQFSDYHSELNMSSLELGDSALYFCASSSETSGGTYEQYFGPGTRLTVT.